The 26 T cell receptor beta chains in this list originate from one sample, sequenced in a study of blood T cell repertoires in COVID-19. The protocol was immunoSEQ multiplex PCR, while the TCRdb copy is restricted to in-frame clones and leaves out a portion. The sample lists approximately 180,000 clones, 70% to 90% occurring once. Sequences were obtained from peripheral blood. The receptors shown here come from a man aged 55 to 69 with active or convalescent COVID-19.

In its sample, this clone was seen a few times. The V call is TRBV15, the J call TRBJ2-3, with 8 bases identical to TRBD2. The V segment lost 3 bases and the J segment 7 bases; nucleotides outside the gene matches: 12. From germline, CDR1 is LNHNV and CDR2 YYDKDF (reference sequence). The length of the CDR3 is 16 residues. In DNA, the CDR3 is TGTGCCACCAGCAGTCCCCCTCCCGGGGGGGGTAATACGCAGTATTTT. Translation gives CATSSPPPGGGNTQYF. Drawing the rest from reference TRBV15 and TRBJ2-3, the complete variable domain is DAMVIQNPRYQVTQFGKPVTLSCSQTLNHNVMYWYQQKSSQAPKLLFHYYDKDFNNEADTPDNFQSRRPNTSFCFLDIRSPGLGDTAMYLCATSSPPPGGGNTQYFGPGTRLTVL.

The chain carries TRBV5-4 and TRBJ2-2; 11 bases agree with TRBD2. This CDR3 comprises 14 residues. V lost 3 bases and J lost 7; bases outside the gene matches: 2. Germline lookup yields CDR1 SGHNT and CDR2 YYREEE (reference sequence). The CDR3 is CASSSLAGGGELFF. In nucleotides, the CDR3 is TGTGCCAGCAGCTCTCTAGCGGGGGGCGGGGAGCTGTTTTTT.

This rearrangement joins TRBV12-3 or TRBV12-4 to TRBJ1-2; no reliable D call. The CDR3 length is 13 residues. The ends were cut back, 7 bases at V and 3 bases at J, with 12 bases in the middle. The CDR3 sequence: CASKPSGDYGYTF. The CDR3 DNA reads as TGTGCCAGCAAACCTTCCGGGGACTATGGCTACACCTTC.

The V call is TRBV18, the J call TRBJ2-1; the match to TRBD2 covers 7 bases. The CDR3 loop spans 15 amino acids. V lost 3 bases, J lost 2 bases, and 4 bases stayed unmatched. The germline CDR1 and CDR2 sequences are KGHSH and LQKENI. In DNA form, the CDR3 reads TGTGCCAGCTCACCTTGGGGGGGACCCTACAATGAGCAGTTCTTC. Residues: CASSPWGGPYNEQFF.

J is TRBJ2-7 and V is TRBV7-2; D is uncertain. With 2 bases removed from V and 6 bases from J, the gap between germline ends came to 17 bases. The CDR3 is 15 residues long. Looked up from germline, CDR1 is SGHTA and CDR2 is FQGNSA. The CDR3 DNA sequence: TGTGCCAGCAGCTTAATGAATCTTCTGGCTGTCGAGCAGTACTTC. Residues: CASSLMNLLAVEQYF.

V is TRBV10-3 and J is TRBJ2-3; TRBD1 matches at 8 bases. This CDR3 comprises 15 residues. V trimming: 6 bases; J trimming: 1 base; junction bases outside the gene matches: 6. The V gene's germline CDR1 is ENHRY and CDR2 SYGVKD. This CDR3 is CAIRQNRGGTDTQYF. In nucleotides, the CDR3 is TGTGCCATCAGACAGAACAGGGGGGGCACAGATACGCAGTATTTT.

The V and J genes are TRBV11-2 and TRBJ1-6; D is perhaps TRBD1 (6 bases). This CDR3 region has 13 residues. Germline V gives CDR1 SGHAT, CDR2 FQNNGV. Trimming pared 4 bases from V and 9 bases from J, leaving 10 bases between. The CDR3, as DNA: TGTGCCAGCAGCTCAAGGACAGCTTCACCCCTCCACTTT. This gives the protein CASSSRTASPLHF.

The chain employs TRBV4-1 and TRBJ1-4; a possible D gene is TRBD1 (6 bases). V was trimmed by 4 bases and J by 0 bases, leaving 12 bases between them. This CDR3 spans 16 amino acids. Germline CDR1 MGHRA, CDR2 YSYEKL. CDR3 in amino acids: CASSPGTTATNEKLFF. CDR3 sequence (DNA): TGCGCCAGCAGCCCGGGGACAACCGCAACTAATGAAAAACTGTTTTTT.

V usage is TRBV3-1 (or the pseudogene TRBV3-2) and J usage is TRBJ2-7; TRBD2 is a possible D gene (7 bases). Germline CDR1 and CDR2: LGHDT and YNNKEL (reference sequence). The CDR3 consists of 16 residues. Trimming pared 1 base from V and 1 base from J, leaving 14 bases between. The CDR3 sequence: CASSQVGGGRSYEQYF. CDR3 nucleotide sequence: TGTGCCAGCAGCCAAGTAGGGGGGGGTAGATCCTACGAGCAGTACTTC.

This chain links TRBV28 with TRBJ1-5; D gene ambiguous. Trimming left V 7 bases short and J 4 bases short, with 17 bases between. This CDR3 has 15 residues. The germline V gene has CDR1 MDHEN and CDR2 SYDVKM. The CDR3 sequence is CASTFSGSNNQPQHF. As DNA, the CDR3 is TGTGCCAGCACTTTCTCGGGGAGTAATAATCAGCCCCAGCATTTT.

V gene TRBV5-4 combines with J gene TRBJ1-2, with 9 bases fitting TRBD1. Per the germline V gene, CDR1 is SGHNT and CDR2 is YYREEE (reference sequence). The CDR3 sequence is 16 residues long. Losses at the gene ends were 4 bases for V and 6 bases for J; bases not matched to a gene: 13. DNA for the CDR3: TGTGCCAGCAGCCGAAACCCGACAGGGGGTTTAAATGGCTACACCTTC. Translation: CASSRNPTGGLNGYTF.

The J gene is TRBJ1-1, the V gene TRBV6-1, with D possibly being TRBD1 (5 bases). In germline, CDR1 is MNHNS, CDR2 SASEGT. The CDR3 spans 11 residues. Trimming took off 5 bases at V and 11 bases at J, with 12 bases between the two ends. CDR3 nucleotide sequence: TGTGCCAGCAGTTACCAGGGATACGCTTTCTTT. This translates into CASSYQGYAFF.

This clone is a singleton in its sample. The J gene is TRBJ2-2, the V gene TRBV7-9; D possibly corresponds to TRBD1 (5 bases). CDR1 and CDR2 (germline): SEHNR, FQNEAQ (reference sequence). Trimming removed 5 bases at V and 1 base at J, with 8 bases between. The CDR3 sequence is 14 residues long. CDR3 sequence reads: CASSPGQNTGELFF. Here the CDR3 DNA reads TGTGCCAGCAGCCCCGGACAGAACACCGGGGAGCTGTTTTTT. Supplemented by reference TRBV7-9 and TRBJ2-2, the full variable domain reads DTGVSQNPRHKITKRGQNVTFRCDPISEHNRLYWYRQTLGQGPEFLTYFQNEAQLEKSRLLSDRFSAERPKGSFSTLEIQRTEQGDSAMYLCASSPGQNTGELFFGEGSRLTVL.

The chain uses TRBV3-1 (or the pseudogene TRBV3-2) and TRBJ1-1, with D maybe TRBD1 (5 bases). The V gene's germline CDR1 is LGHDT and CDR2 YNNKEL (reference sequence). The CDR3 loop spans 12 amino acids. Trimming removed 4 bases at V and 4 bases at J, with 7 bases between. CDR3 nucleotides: TGTGCCAGCAGCCCAAGGGGCACTGAAGCTTTCTTT. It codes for CASSPRGTEAFF.

CDR3 nucleotide sequence: TGTGCCAGCAGGGGGACTAGCGGGGGACAAGAGACCCAGTACTTC. Protein: CASRGTSGGQETQYF. This chain joins TRBV2 and TRBJ2-5; 14 bases are shared with TRBD2. The junction had 2 bases not matched to a gene; V was cut back by 6 bases and J by 2 bases. The V gene's germline CDR1 is SNHLY and CDR2 FYNNEI. CDR3 length: 15 amino acids.

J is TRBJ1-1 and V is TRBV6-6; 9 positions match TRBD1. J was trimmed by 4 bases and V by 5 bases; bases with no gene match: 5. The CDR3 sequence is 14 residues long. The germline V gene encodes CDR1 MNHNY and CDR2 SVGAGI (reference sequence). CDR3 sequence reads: CASSRTGEGTEAFF. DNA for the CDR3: TGTGCCAGCAGTCGGACAGGGGAAGGCACTGAAGCTTTCTTT.

This chain's CDR3 is CASSVLSGNTIYF. CDR3 in DNA: TGTGCCAGCAGCGTACTCTCTGGAAACACCATATATTTT. This chain uses TRBV12-3 or TRBV12-4 with TRBJ1-3; D is undetermined. The CDR3 totals 13 residues. Trimming cost V 6 bases and J 0 bases, with 6 bases left between them.

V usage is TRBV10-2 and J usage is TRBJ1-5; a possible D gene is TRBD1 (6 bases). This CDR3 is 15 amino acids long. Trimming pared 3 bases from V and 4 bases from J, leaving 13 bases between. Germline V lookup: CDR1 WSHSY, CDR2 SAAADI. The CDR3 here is CASSDPGQPNQPQHF. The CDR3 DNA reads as TGCGCCAGCAGTGACCCCGGACAGCCTAATCAGCCCCAGCATTTT.

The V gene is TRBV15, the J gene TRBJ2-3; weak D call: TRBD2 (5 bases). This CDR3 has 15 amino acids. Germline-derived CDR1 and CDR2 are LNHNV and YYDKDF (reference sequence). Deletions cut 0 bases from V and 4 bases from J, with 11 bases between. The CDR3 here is CATSRDPGRADTQYF. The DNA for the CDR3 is TGTGCCACCAGCAGAGATCCCGGGCGGGCAGATACGCAGTATTTT.

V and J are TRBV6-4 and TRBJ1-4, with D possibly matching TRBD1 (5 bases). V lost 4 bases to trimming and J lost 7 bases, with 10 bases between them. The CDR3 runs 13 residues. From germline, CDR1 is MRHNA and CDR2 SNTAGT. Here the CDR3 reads CASSVGGVEKLFF. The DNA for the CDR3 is TGTGCCAGCAGTGTCGGGGGAGTTGAAAAACTGTTTTTT.

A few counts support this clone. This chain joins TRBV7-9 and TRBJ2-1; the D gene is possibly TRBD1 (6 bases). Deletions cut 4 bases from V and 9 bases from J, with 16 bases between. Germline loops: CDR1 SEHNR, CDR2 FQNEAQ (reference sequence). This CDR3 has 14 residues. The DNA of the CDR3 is TGTGCCAGCAGCTCACAGGGAATATTCGGTGAGCAGTTCTTC. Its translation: CASSSQGIFGEQFF.

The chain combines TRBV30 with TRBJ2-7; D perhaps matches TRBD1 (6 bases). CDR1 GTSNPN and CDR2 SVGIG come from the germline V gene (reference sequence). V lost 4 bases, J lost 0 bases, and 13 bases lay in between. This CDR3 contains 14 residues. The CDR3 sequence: CAWMNRESSYEQYF. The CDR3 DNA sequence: TGTGCCTGGATGAACAGGGAGAGCTCCTACGAGCAGTACTTC.

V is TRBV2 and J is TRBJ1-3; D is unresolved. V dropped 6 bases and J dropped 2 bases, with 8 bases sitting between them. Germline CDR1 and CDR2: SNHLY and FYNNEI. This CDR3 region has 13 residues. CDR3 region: CASRQIAGNTIYF. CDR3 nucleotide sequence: TGTGCCAGCAGACAGATCGCTGGAAACACCATATATTTT.

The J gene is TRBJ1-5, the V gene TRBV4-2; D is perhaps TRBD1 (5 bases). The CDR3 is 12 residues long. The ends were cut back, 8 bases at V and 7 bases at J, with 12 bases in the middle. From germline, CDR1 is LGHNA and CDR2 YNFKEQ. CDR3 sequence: CASRGFKQPQHF. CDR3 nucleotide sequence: TGTGCCAGCCGGGGGTTCAAGCAGCCCCAGCATTTT.

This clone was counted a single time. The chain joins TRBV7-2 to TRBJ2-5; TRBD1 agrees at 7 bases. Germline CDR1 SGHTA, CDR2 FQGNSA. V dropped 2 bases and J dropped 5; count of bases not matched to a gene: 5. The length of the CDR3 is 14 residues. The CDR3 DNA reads TGTGCCAGCAGCTTAACAGGGGCTAGGGAGACCCAGTACTTC. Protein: CASSLTGARETQYF.

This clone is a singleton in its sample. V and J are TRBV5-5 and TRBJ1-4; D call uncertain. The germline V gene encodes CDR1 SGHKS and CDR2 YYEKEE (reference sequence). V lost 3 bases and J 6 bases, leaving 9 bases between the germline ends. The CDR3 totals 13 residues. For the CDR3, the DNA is TGTGCCAGCAGCTCCTGGCGGGATGAAAAACTGTTTTTT. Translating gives CASSSWRDEKLFF.